The 2 T cell receptor beta chains reported below all come from one sample, sequenced in a study of patients and donors after allogeneic stem cell transplantation (dated by TCRdb to the early 2020s). Preparation of the library involved RT-PCR. The sequencer was a NextSeq 550. TCRdb took the public reads, trimmed them with fastp at Q25, ran MiXCR for clone calling and kept in-frame beta chains. Here each entry gathers all rows of one CDR3 protein and keeps the most common genes and DNA. The sample includes a few hundred thousand distinct CDR3 sequences, with less than 50% observed a single time. The top ten clones comprise more than 9% of the sample. Sequenced input: blood, either unsorted or a sorted T cell fraction (not recorded which). Receptors were obtained from a human donor who was either an allogeneic HSCT recipient or a stem cell or donor lymphocyte infusion donor (not recorded which). It is not recorded whose cells these are; they may come from a transplant donor.

V usage is TRBV15 and J usage is TRBJ2-3; D gene unclear. The CDR3 loop spans 16 amino acids. Trimming took off 0 bases at V and 2 bases at J, with 12 bases between the two ends. Germline CDR1 LNHNV, CDR2 YYDKDF (reference sequence). In nucleotides, the CDR3 is TGTGCCACCAGCAGAGATACGAGACGACTCACAGATACGCAGTATTTT. It is translated as CATSRDTRRLTDTQYF. Supplemented by reference TRBV15 and TRBJ2-3, the full variable domain reads DAMVIQNPRYQVTQFGKPVTLSCSQTLNHNVMYWYQQKSSQAPKLLFHYYDKDFNNEADTPDNFQSRRPNTSFCFLDIRSPGLGDTAMYLCATSRDTRRLTDTQYFGPGTRLTVL.

The sample holds a few counts of this clonotype. CDR3 DNA: TGCGCCAGCAGCGAGACAGGCGATAAGATTGAAAAACTGTTTTTT. It codes for CASSETGDKIEKLFF. The genes are TRBV5-1 and TRBJ1-4; tentative D call: TRBD1 (6 bases). The CDR3 has 15 amino acids. V lost 4 bases to trimming and J lost 7 bases, with 17 bases between them. The germline V gene encodes CDR1 SGHRS and CDR2 YFSETQ.